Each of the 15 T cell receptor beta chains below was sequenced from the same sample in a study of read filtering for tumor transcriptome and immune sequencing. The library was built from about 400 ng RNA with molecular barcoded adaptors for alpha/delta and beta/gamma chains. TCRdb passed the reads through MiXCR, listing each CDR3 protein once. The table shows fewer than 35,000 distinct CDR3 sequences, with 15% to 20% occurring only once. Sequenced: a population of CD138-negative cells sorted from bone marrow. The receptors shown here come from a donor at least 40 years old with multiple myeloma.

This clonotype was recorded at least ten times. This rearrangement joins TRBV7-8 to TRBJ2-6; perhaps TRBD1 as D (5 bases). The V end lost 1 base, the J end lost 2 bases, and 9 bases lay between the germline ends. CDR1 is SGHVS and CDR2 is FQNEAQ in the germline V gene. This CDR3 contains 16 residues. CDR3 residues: CASSLVMGPGANVLTF. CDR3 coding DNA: TGTGCCAGCAGCTTAGTTATGGGGCCTGGGGCCAACGTCCTGACTTTC.

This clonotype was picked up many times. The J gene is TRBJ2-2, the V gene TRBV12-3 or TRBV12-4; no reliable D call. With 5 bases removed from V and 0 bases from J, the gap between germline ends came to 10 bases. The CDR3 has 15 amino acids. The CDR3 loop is CASSVTVTNTGELFF. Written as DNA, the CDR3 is TGTGCCAGCAGTGTGACGGTCACGAACACCGGGGAGCTGTTTTTT.

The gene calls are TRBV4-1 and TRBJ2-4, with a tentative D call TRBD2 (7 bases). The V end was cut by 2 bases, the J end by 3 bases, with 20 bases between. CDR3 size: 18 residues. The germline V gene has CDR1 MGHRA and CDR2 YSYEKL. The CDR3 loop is CASSQSLGGRRDKNIQYF. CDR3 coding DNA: TGCGCCAGCAGCCAATCATTGGGGGGGCGGCGGGACAAAAACATTCAGTACTTC.

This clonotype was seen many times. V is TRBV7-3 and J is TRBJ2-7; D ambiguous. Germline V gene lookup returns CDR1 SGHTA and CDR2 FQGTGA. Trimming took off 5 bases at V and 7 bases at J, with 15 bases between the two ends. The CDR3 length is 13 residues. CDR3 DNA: TGTGCCAGCAGCCTCGCCCCATCAGGAGAGCAGTACTTC. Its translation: CASSLAPSGEQYF.

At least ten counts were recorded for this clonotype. The DNA of the CDR3 is TGTGCCAGCAGCCCTAGCGGGGGGGAGGGAGATACGCAGTATTTT. It translates to CASSPSGGEGDTQYF. This chain joins TRBV7-2 and TRBJ2-3; 12 bases agree with TRBD2. Unmatched junction bases numbered 5, after V lost 5 bases and J lost 5 bases. Germline-derived CDR1 and CDR2 are SGHTA and FQGNSA. This CDR3 contains 15 residues. Full variable domain (rest looked up from reference TRBV7-2 and TRBJ2-3): GAGVSQSPSNKVTEKGKDVELRCDPISGHTALYWYRQSLGQGLEFLIYFQGNSAPDKSGLPSDRFSAERTGGSVSTLTIQRTQQEDSAVYLCASSPSGGEGDTQYFGPGTRLTVL.

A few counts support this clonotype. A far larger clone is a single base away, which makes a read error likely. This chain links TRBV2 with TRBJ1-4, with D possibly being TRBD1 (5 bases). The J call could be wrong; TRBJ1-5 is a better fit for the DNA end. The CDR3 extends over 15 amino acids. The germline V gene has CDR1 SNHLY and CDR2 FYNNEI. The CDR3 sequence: CASRGTSGRSDTQHF. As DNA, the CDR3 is TGTGCCAGCAGGGGGACTAGCGGGAGATCGGATACGCAGCATTTT.

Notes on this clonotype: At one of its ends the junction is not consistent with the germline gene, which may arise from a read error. As DNA, the CDR3 is TGTGCCAGCAGCTTATGGAGGAACACTGAAGCTTTCTTT. Protein product: CASSLWRNTEAFF. V is TRBV5-1 and J is TRBJ1-1; D is ambiguous. CDR1 and CDR2 (germline): SGHRS, YFSETQ. The CDR3 extends over 13 amino acids. Combining the CDR3 with reference TRBV5-1 and TRBJ1-1 gives the whole variable domain KAGVTQTPRYLIKTRGQQVTLSCSPISGHRSVSWYQQTPGQGLQFLFEYFSETQRNKGNFPGRFSGRQFSNSRSEMNVSTLELGDSALYLCASSLWRNTEAFFGQGTRLTVV.

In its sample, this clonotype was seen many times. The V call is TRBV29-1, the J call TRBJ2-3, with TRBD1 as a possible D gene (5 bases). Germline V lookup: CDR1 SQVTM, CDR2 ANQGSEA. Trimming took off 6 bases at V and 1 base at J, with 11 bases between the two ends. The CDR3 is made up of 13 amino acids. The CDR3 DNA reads TGCAGCGTGATCCCACAGGGCACAGATACGCAGTATTTT. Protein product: CSVIPQGTDTQYF.

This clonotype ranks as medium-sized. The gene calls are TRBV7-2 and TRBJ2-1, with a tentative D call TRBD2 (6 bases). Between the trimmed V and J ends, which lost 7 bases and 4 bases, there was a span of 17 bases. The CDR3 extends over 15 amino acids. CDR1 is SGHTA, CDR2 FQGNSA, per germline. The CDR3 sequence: CASTGGGDNYNEQFF. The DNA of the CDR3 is TGTGCCAGCACCGGGGGAGGAGACAATTACAATGAGCAGTTCTTC.

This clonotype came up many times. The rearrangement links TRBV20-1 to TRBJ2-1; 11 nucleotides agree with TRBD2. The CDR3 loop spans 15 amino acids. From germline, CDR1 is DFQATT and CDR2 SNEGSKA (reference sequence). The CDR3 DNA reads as TGCAGCCCGACAGGGGGTAGCGGGAGGGCGCATGAGCAGTTCTTC. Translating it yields CSPTGGSGRAHEQFF.

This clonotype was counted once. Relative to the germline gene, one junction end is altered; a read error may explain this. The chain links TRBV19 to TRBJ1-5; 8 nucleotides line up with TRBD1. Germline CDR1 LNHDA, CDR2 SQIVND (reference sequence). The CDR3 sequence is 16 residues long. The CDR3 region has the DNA TGTGCCAGTAATAGACAGGGGCCCGGGGGAAATCAGCCCCAGCGTTTT. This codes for CASNRQGPGGNQPQRF.

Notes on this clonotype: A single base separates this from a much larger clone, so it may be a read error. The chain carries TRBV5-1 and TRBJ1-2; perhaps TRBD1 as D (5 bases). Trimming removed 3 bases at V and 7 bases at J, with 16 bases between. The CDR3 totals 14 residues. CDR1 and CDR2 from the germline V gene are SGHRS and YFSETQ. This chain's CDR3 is CASSSKGAGLGYTF. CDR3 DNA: TGCGCCAGCAGCTCGAAAGGGGCAGGGCTTGGCTACACCTTC. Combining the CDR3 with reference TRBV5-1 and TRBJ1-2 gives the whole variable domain KAGVTQTPRYLIKTRGQQVTLSCSPISGHRSVSWYQQTPGQGLQFLFEYFSETQRNKGNFPGRFSGRQFSNSRSEMNVSTLELGDSALYLCASSSKGAGLGYTFGSGTRLTVV.

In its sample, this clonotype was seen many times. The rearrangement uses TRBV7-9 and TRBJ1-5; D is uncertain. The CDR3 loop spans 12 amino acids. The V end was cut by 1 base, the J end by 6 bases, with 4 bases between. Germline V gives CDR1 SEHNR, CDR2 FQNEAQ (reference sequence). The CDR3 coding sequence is TGTGCCAGCAGCTTAGATGTTCAGCCCCAGCATTTT. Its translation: CASSLDVQPQHF.

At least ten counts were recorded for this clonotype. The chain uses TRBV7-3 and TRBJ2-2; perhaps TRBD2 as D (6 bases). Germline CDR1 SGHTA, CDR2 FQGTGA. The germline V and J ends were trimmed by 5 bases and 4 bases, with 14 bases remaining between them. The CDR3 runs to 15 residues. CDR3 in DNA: TGTGCCAGCAGCCACGATCCGACTAGCACCGGGGAGCTGTTTTTT. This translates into CASSHDPTSTGELFF.

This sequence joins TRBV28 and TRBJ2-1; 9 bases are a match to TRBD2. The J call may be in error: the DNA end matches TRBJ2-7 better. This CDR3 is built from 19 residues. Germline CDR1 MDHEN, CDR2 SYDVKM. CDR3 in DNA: TGTGCCAGCAGGACACGTGGCGGGAGGGCTCCAAGCTCCTACAATGAGCAGTACTTC. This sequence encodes CASRTRGGRAPSSYNEQYF.